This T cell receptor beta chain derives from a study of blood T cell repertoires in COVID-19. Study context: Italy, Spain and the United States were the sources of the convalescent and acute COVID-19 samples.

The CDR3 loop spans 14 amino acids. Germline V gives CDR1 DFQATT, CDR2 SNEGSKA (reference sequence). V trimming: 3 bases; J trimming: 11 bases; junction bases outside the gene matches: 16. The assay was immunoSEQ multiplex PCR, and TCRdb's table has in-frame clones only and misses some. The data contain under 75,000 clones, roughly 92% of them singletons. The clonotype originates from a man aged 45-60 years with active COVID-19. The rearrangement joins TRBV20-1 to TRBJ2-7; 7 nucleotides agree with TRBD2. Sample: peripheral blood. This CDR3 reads CSASSHPSPAGEYF. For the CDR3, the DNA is TGCAGTGCTAGTTCGCATCCCAGCCCGGCGGGGGAGTACTTC.